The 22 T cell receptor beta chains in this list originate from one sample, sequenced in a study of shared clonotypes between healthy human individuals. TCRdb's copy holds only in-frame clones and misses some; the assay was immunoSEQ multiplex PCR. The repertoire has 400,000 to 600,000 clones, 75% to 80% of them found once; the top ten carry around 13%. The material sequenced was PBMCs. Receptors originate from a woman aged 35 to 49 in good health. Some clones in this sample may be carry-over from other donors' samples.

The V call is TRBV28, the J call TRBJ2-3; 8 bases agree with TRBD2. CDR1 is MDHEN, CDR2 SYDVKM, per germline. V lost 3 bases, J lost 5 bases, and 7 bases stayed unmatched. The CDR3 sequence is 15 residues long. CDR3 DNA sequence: TGTGCCAGCAGTTTTTTAACGGGAGGGGTAGATACGCAGTATTTT. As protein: CASSFLTGGVDTQYF.

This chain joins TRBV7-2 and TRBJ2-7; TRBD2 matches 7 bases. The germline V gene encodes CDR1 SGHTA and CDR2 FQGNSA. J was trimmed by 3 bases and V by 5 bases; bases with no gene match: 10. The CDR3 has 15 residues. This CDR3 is CASSPTGTIDYEQYF. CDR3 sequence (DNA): TGTGCCAGCAGCCCAACCGGGACTATAGACTACGAGCAGTACTTC.

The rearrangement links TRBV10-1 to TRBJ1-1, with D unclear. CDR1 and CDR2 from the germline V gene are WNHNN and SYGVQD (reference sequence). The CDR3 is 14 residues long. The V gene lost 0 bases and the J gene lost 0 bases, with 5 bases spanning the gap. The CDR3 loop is CASSESPVNTEAFF. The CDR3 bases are TGCGCCAGCAGTGAGTCCCCGGTGAACACTGAAGCTTTCTTT.

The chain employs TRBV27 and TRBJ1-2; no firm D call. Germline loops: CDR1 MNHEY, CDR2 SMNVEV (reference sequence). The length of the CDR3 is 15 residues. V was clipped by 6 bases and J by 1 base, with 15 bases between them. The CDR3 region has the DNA TGTGCCAGCAGCATAAAAAGGACGATTAACTATGGCTACACCTTC. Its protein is CASSIKRTINYGYTF.

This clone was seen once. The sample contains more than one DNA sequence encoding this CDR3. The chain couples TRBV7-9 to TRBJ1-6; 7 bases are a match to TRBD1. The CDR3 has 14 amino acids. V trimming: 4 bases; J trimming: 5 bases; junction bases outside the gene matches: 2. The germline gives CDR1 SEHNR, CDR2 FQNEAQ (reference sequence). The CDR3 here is CASSSDRDNSPLHF. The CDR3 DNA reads TGTGCCAGCAGCTCTGACAGGGATAATTCACCCCTCCACTTT.

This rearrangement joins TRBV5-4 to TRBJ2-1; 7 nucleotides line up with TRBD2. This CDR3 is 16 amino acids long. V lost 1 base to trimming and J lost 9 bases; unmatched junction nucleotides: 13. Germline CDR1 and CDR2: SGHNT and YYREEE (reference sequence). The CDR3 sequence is CASSLHGLGLSGEQFF. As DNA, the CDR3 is TGTGCCAGCAGCTTGCACGGACTAGGGCTTTCGGGTGAGCAGTTCTTC.

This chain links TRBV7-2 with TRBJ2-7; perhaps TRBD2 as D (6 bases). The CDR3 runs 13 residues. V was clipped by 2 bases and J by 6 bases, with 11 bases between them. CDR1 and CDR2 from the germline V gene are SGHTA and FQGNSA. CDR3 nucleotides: TGTGCCAGCAGCTTAACGCGGGAAGGCGAGCAGTACTTC. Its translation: CASSLTREGEQYF.

The CDR3 bases are TGTGCCAGCAGCTTTTATAGGCGGGAGGGCACAGATACGCAGTATTTT. It yields the protein CASSFYRREGTDTQYF. The chain couples TRBV7-2 to TRBJ2-3, with 8 bases identical to TRBD2. This CDR3 has 16 residues. J was trimmed by 1 base and V by 3 bases; bases with no gene match: 6. Germline V gives CDR1 SGHTA, CDR2 FQGNSA.

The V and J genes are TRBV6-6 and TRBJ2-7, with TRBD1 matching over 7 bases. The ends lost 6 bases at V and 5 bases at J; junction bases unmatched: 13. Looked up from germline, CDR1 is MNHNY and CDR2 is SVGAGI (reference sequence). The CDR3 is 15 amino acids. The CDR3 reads CASRVTGTEVHEQYF. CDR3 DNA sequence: TGTGCCAGCAGGGTAACCGGGACAGAAGTCCACGAGCAGTACTTC.

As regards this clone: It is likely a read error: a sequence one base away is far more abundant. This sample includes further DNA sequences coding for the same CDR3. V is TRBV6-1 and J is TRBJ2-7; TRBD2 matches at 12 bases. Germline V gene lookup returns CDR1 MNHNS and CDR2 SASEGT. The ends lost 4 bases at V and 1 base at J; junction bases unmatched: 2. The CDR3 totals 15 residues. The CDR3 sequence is CASSAGLAGSYEQYF. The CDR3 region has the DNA TGTGCCAGCAGTGCAGGACTAGCGGGATCCTACGAGCAGTACTTC.

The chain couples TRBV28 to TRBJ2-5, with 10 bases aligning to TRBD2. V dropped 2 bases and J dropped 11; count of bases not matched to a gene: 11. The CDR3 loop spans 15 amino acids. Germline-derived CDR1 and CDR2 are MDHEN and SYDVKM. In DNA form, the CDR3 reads TGTGCCAGCAGTTTAGTTCTAGCGGGAGTGAAAGAGCAGTACTTC. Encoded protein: CASSLVLAGVKEQYF.

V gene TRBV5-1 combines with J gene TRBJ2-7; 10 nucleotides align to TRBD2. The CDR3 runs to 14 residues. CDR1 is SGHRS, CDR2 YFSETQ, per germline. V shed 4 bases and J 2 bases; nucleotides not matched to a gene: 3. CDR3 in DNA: TGCGCCAGCAGCCTTAGCGGGGGGCCCTACGAGCAGTACTTC. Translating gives CASSLSGGPYEQYF.

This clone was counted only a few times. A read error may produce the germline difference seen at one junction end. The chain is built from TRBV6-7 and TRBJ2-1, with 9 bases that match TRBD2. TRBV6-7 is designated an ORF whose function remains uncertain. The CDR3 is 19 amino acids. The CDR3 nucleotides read TGTGCCAGCAGTTACTCGGTGGGGTTAGCGGGAGCCTCCCACAATGAGCAGTTCTTC. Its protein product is CASSYSVGLAGASHNEQFF.

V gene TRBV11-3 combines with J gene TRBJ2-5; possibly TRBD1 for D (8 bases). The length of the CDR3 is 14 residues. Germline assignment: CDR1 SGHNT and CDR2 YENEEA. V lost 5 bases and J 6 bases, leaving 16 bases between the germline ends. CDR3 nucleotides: TGTGCCAGCAGCGCTACAGGGGGGGTCCAGACCCAGTACTTC. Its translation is CASSATGGVQTQYF.

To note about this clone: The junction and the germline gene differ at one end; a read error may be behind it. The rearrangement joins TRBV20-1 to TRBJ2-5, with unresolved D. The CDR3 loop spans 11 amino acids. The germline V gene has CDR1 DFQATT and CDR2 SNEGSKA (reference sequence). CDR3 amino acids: CSARLLETRYF. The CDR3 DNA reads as TGCAGTGCTAGACTCCTGGAGACCCGGTACTTC.

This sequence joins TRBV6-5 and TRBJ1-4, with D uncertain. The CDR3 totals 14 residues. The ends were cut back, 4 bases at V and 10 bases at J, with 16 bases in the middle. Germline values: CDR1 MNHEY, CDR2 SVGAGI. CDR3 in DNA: TGTGCCAGCAGTTCCGGGGTCGAGGTTGCAAAACTGTTTTTT. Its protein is CASSSGVEVAKLFF.

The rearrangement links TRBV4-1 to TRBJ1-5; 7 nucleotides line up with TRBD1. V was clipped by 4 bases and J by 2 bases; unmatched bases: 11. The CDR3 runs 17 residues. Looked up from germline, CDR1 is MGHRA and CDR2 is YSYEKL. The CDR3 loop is CASSPGGAVGRNQPQHF. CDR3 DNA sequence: TGCGCCAGCAGCCCAGGGGGGGCGGTGGGTCGCAATCAGCCCCAGCATTTT.

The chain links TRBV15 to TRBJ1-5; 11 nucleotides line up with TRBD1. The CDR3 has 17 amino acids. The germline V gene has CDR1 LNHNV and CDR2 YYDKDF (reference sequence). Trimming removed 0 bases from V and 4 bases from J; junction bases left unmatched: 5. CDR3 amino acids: CATSRDRGQGGNQPQHF. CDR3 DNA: TGTGCCACCAGCAGAGATCGGGGACAGGGGGGAAATCAGCCCCAGCATTTT.

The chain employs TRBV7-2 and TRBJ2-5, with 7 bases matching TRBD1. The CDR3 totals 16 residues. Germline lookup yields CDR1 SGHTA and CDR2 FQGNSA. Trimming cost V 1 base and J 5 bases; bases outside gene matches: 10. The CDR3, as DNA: TGTGCCAGCAGCTTAGGCGGCAGGGGGACGTATGAGACCCAGTACTTC. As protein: CASSLGGRGTYETQYF. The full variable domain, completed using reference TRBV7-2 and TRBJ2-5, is GAGVSQSPSNKVTEKGKDVELRCDPISGHTALYWYRQSLGQGLEFLIYFQGNSAPDKSGLPSDRFSAERTGGSVSTLTIQRTQQEDSAVYLCASSLGGRGTYETQYFGPGTRLLVL.

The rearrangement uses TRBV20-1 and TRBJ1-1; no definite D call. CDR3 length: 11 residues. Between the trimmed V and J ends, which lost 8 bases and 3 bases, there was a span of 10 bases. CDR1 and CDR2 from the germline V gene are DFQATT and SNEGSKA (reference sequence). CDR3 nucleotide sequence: TGCAGTCTGGCCGGGGACACTGAAGCTTTCTTT. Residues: CSLAGDTEAFF.

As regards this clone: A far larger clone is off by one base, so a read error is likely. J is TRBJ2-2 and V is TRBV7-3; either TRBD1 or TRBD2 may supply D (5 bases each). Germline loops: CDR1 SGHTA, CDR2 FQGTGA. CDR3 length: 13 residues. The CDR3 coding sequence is TGTGCCAGCAGCTACCAGGGCGACGGGGAGCCGTTTTTT. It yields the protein CASSYQGDGEPFF.

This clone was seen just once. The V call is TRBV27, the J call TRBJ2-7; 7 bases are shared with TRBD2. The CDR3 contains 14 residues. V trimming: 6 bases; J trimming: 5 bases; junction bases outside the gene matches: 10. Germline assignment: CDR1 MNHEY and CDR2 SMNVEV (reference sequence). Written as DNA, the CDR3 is TGTGCCAGCAGCTCACTATTCCGGGAGGACGAGCAGTACTTC. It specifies CASSSLFREDEQYF.